A single sample gave rise to the 5 T cell receptor beta chains below, sequenced in a study of cytomegalovirus exposure and HLA in healthy donors. The data were produced by immunoSEQ multiplex PCR, yet TCRdb's version contains in-frame clones alone and is incomplete. Of 200,000 to 250,000 clones listed, approximately 80% are singletons. The specimen sequenced was PBMCs. These receptors all come from a woman aged 25 to 39 in good health and CMV-seropositive.

The chain uses TRBV14 and TRBJ2-1, with TRBD2 matching over 8 bases. Unmatched junction bases numbered 14, after V lost 1 base and J lost 15 bases. This CDR3 has 15 amino acids. CDR1 and CDR2 from the germline V gene are SGHDN and FVKESK. The chain's CDR3 is CASSQVASGWGLGFF. In DNA, the CDR3 is TGTGCCAGCAGCCAAGTGGCTAGCGGGTGGGGATTGGGGTTCTTC.

The CDR3 coding sequence is TGTGCCAGCAGCCCTGCCCGGGGCGGGGAGCTGTTTTTT. It translates to CASSPARGGELFF. The rearrangement joins TRBV7-3 to TRBJ2-2, with D possibly being TRBD2 (5 bases). Germline CDR1 reads SGHTA; CDR2 reads FQGTGA. The CDR3 has 13 residues. V lost 5 bases and J 7 bases, leaving 11 bases between the germline ends.

The V call is TRBV7-9, the J call TRBJ2-7; no firm D call. This CDR3 is 14 amino acids long. Trimming pared 5 bases from V and 3 bases from J, leaving 14 bases between. Per germline, CDR1 SEHNR and CDR2 FQNEAQ (reference sequence). The CDR3 sequence is CASSLTSRNYEQYF. CDR3 nucleotides: TGTGCCAGCAGCCTCACCTCCAGGAACTACGAGCAGTACTTC.

This clone turned up a few times. This chain links TRBV6-6 with TRBJ1-1; the match to TRBD1 covers 7 bases. The J segment lost 8 bases and the V segment lost 5 bases, leaving 8 bases of the junction unmatched. Germline CDR1 reads MNHNY; CDR2 reads SVGAGI (reference sequence). The CDR3 is 13 residues long. CDR3: CASSPQSGGEAFF. DNA of the CDR3: TGTGCCAGCAGTCCCCAGTCAGGGGGAGAAGCTTTCTTT.

V and J are TRBV6-1 and TRBJ1-5; 7 bases fit TRBD1. After removal of 2 bases from V and 3 bases from J, the junction contained 4 bases not matched to a gene. Germline assignment: CDR1 MNHNS and CDR2 SASEGT. CDR3 length equals 15 residues. CDR3 bases: TGTGCCAGCAGTGAACTTGGACAGGACAATCAGCCCCAGCATTTT. This encodes CASSELGQDNQPQHF.